This T cell receptor (beta chain) was captured in a study of cytomegalovirus exposure and HLA in healthy donors. Trimming removed 6 bases from V and 7 bases from J, with 19 bases in between. Germline values: CDR1 MNHEY, CDR2 SVGAGI. The CDR3 length is 15 residues. A multiplex PCR was run with 60 Vbeta primers and 13 Jbeta primers. This table comes from immunoSEQ multiplex PCR, and its TCRdb copy is limited to in-frame clones, with some not included. The sample lists tens of thousands of clones; roughly four fifths were seen once. The TCR comes from a young man in good health and CMV-seronegative. Sequenced input: PBMCs. V gene TRBV6-5 combines with J gene TRBJ1-5; possibly TRBD1 for D (6 bases). The CDR3 DNA reads as TGTGCCAGCAGCTACGCCGGCGGGGGGCAACAGCCCCAGCATTTT. Protein: CASSYAGGGQQPQHF.